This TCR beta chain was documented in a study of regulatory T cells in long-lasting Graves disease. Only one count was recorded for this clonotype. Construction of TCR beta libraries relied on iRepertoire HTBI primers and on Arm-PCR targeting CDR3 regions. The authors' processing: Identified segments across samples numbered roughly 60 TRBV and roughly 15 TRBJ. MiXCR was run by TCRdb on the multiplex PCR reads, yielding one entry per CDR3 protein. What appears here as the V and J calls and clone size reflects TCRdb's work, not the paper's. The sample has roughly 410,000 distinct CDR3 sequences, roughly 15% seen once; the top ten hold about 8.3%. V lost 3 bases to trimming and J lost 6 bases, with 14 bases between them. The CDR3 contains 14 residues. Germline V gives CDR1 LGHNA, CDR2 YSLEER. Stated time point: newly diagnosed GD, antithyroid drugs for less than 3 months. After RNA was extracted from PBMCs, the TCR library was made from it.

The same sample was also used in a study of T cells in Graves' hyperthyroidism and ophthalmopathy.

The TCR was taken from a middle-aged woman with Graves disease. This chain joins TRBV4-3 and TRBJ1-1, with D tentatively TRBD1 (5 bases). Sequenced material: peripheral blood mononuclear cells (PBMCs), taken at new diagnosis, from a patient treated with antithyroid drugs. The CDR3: CASSHLWGESEAFF. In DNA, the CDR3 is TGCGCCAGCAGCCACCTCTGGGGGGAATCTGAAGCTTTCTTT.